These 2 T cell receptor beta chains share one sample of origin, sequenced in a study of T cells after posttransplantation cyclophosphamide. Cyclophosphamide on days +3 and +4 followed busulfan-fludarabine conditioning and a marrow graft. Clones were read by immunoSEQ multiplex PCR, and TCRdb kept only the in-frame ones, dropping some. Observed are 15,000 or so clones, no singletons, with the top ten taking about 24%. Source: PBMCs, taken after allogeneic stem cell transplant with posttransplant cyclophosphamide. The receptors originated from a female patient aged 40-49 years who received an allogeneic stem cell transplant from an unrelated donor, was CMV-positive, and had acute GVHD only. Some T cells may be transferred from the graft donor.

This clone was seen ten or more times. The chain links TRBV5-1 to TRBJ2-2; D remains ambiguous. The V and J ends lost 5 bases and 3 bases respectively, with 8 bases between them. This CDR3 comprises 13 residues. Germline assignment: CDR1 SGHRS and CDR2 YFSETQ. The DNA of the CDR3 is TGCGCCAGCAGTTATACGGACACCGGGGAGCTGTTTTTT. Translated, it gives CASSYTDTGELFF.

This clone occurred many times. The chain is built from TRBV4-2 and TRBJ2-7; possible D gene TRBD2, 5 bases. Germline CDR1 LGHNA, CDR2 YNFKEQ. V lost 1 base, J lost 4 bases, and 20 bases lay in between. The CDR3 is 17 residues long. The CDR3 protein is CASSQGDRFSAVYEQYF. In nucleotides, the CDR3 is TGTGCCAGCAGCCAAGGAGATCGGTTTAGCGCCGTGTACGAGCAGTACTTC.